These 21 T cell receptor beta chains were all obtained from the same sample, sequenced in a study of Ad26.COV2.S vaccination and SARS-CoV-2 variants. Sequencing was performed with immunoSEQ multiplex PCR; in TCRdb, only in-frame clones are kept and a portion is missing. The sample records under 150,000 clones, 86% being singletons. The starting material was peripheral blood, obtained after recovery from COVID-19. All receptors derive from a human donor who had recovered from COVID-19.

This chain uses TRBV11-2 with TRBJ2-7; D may be TRBD1 or TRBD2 (5 bases each). Germline CDR1 is SGHAT and CDR2 is FQNNGV. The CDR3 has 13 residues. V shed 3 bases and J shed 4 bases, with 10 bases lying between them. This chain's CDR3 is CASSLQRGYEQYF. DNA of the CDR3: TGTGCCAGCAGCTTGCAGAGGGGTTACGAGCAGTACTTC.

V and J are TRBV2 and TRBJ2-3; D is possibly TRBD2 (7 bases). This CDR3 has 12 residues. In germline, CDR1 is SNHLY, CDR2 FYNNEI. V dropped 11 bases and J dropped 15 bases, with 24 bases sitting between them. CDR3 sequence reads: CAAGPGGQRGYF. In DNA form, the CDR3 reads TGTGCCGCGGGCCCCGGGGGGCAGAGGGGTTATTTT.

This chain joins TRBV19 and TRBJ2-7, with D possibly matching TRBD1 (6 bases). Trimming removed 3 bases at V and 1 base at J, with 10 bases between. Germline CDR1 reads LNHDA; CDR2 reads SQIVND (reference sequence). CDR3 length: 14 amino acids. Here the CDR3 reads CASSMGQGSYEQYF. CDR3 DNA: TGTGCCAGTAGTATGGGTCAGGGGTCCTACGAGCAGTACTTC.

The chain is built from TRBV29-1 and TRBJ1-4; no firm D call. V was pared by 5 bases and J by 5 bases, with 9 bases between. Germline values: CDR1 SQVTM, CDR2 ANQGSEA. CDR3 length: 12 residues. For the CDR3, the DNA is TGCAGCGTTTTCGGTACCAATGAAAAACTGTTTTTT. Encoded protein: CSVFGTNEKLFF.

V and J are TRBV6-5 and TRBJ2-3, with 7 bases aligning to TRBD2. This CDR3 has 13 amino acids. The germline CDR1 and CDR2 sequences are MNHEY and SVGAGI. Unmatched junction bases numbered 10, after V lost 10 bases and J lost 6 bases. The CDR3 DNA reads as TGTGCCACGCGGACACCCGGGGGGGATACGCAGTATTTT. Translation: CATRTPGGDTQYF.

The J gene is TRBJ2-7, the V gene TRBV27; tentative D call: TRBD1 (5 bases). The V gene lost 5 bases and the J gene lost 7 bases, with 12 bases spanning the gap. The CDR3 length is 12 residues. Germline V gene data show CDR1 as MNHEY and CDR2 as SMNVEV (reference sequence). The CDR3: CASSPASGEQYF. The CDR3 region has the DNA TGTGCCAGCAGTCCCGCCTCAGGGGAGCAGTACTTC.

The genes are TRBV9 and TRBJ1-3; D is possibly TRBD1 (5 bases). The CDR3 has 15 residues. In germline, CDR1 is SGDLS, CDR2 YYNGEE. V dropped 5 bases and J dropped 0 bases, with 12 bases sitting between them. This CDR3 reads CASSVTGDSGNTIYF. For the CDR3, the DNA is TGTGCCAGCAGTGTCACAGGTGACTCTGGAAACACCATATATTTT. Variable domain in full (rest from reference TRBV9 and TRBJ1-3): DSGVTQTPKHLITATGQRVTLRCSPRSGDLSVYWYQQSLDQGLQFLIQYYNGEERAKGNILERFSAQQFPDLHSELNLSSLELGDSALYFCASSVTGDSGNTIYFGEGSWLTVV.

This sequence joins TRBV15 and TRBJ1-2; D call uncertain. CDR1 and CDR2 (germline): LNHNV, YYDKDF (reference sequence). V gave up 5 bases and J gave up 3 bases, with 19 bases separating them. The CDR3 extends over 16 amino acids. The CDR3 here is CATSGSYTRGDYGYTF. The CDR3 bases are TGTGCCACCAGCGGCAGTTACACCAGAGGCGACTATGGCTACACCTTC.

The chain combines TRBV11-2 with TRBJ2-5; 7 nucleotides agree with TRBD2. With V trimmed by 3 bases and J by 4 bases, 8 bases remained unmatched. The CDR3 is 15 residues long. Germline CDR1 reads SGHAT; CDR2 reads FQNNGV. DNA of the CDR3: TGTGCCAGCAGCTTCCAAAGCGGGGTGCGAGAGACCCAGTACTTC. This translates into CASSFQSGVRETQYF. The variable domain in full, completed from reference TRBV11-2 and TRBJ2-5, reads EAGVAQSPRYKIIEKRQSVAFWCNPISGHATLYWYQQILGQGPKLLIQFQNNGVVDDSQLPKDRFSAERLKGVDSTLKIQPAKLEDSAVYLCASSFQSGVRETQYFGPGTRLLVL.

The chain combines TRBV30 with TRBJ1-1; the match to TRBD1 covers 7 bases. CDR3 length: 13 residues. The J segment lost 0 bases and the V segment lost 3 bases, leaving 1 base of the junction unmatched. From germline, CDR1 is GTSNPN and CDR2 SVGIG (reference sequence). CDR3 sequence (DNA): TGTGCCTGGAGGGGACAGCTGAACACTGAAGCTTTCTTT. Its protein product is CAWRGQLNTEAFF. Complete variable domain (other parts from reference TRBV30 and TRBJ1-1): SQTIHQWPATLVQPVGSPLSLECTVEGTSNPNLYWYRQAAGRGLQLLFYSVGIGQISSEVPQNLSASRPQDRQFILSSKKLLLSDSGFYLCAWRGQLNTEAFFGQGTRLTVV.

DNA for the CDR3: TGTGCCAGCAGCTTAAGTTTTTGGGGGGGAACCGGGGAGCTGTTTTTT. Protein sequence: CASSLSFWGGTGELFF. The genes are TRBV7-8 and TRBJ2-2; 7 nucleotides line up with TRBD2. This CDR3 contains 16 residues. V shed 2 bases and J 5 bases; nucleotides not matched to a gene: 8. Germline lookup yields CDR1 SGHVS and CDR2 FQNEAQ. The full variable domain, rest sourced from reference TRBV7-8 and TRBJ2-2, is GAGVSQSPRYKVAKRGQDVALRCDPISGHVSLFWYQQALGQGPEFLTYFQNEAQLDKSGLPSDRFFAERPEGSVSTLKIQRTQQEDSAVYLCASSLSFWGGTGELFFGEGSRLTVL.

This chain joins TRBV5-1 and TRBJ2-7; a possible D gene is TRBD1 (5 bases). The CDR3 totals 18 residues. V was shortened by 0 bases and J by 2 bases, with 21 bases between the two germline ends. The germline V gene has CDR1 SGHRS and CDR2 YFSETQ. For the CDR3, the DNA is TGCGCCAGCAGCTTGGGGCCTTCCTACAGGTCTAAGACCTACGAGCAGTACTTC. It translates to CASSLGPSYRSKTYEQYF.

A few counts support this clone. This chain links TRBV2 with TRBJ2-5, with TRBD2 identical over 14 bases. Germline V gives CDR1 SNHLY, CDR2 FYNNEI. V was clipped by 3 bases and J by 4 bases; unmatched bases: 10. This CDR3 is built from 18 residues. The DNA for the CDR3 is TGTGCCAGCAGTGAGGGAGGACTAGCGGGGGGCCGGGCAGAGACCCAGTACTTC. As protein: CASSEGGLAGGRAETQYF. The variable domain in full, completed from reference TRBV2 and TRBJ2-5, reads EPEVTQTPSHQVTQMGQEVILRCVPISNHLYFYWYRQILGQKVEFLVSFYNNEISEKSEIFDDQFSVERPDGSNFTLKIRSTKLEDSAMYFCASSEGGLAGGRAETQYFGPGTRLLVL.

This clone has only a few counts. The chain carries TRBV14 and TRBJ2-1, with 8 bases fitting TRBD2. This CDR3 is built from 18 residues. Looked up from germline, CDR1 is SGHDN and CDR2 is FVKESK. J was trimmed by 2 bases and V by 7 bases; bases with no gene match: 16. The CDR3 DNA reads as TGTGCCAGCACACAGGGCAGCGGGGGCCCTCAACCCTACAATGAGCAGTTCTTC. This codes for CASTQGSGGPQPYNEQFF.

V usage is TRBV3-1 (or the pseudogene TRBV3-2) and J usage is TRBJ1-4, with a possible D match to TRBD1 (5 bases). The germline V gene has CDR1 LGHDT and CDR2 YNNKEL (reference sequence). The ends were cut back, 1 base at V and 13 bases at J, with 19 bases in the middle. The CDR3 loop spans 15 amino acids. The DNA of the CDR3 is TGTGCCAGCAGCCAAGGCGACGGGGGGGACCTTGGACTGTTTTTT. Translation: CASSQGDGGDLGLFF.

This chain joins TRBV9 and TRBJ2-2, with 7 bases lining up with TRBD1. CDR1 is SGDLS, CDR2 YYNGEE, per germline. After removal of 0 bases from V and 7 bases from J, the junction contained 6 bases not matched to a gene. The CDR3 runs 15 residues. The chain's CDR3 is CASSVGQGQNGELFF. CDR3 in DNA: TGTGCCAGCAGCGTAGGACAGGGCCAGAACGGGGAGCTGTTTTTT.

This CDR3 reads CASSPDRLNQPQHF. In DNA, the CDR3 is TGTGCCAGCAGTCCCGACAGGCTTAATCAGCCCCAGCATTTT. The rearrangement uses TRBV27 and TRBJ1-5; perhaps TRBD1 as D (6 bases). V was trimmed by 5 bases and J by 4 bases, leaving 12 bases between them. CDR1 is MNHEY and CDR2 is SMNVEV in the germline V gene (reference sequence). The CDR3 consists of 14 residues.

V usage is TRBV7-9 and J usage is TRBJ2-1; D is undetermined. CDR1 and CDR2 from the germline V gene are SEHNR and FQNEAQ (reference sequence). Trimming removed 5 bases from V and 6 bases from J, with 11 bases in between. This CDR3 has 13 amino acids. In DNA form, the CDR3 reads TGTGCCAGCAGCAGCACAGTTCGCAATGAGCAGTTCTTC. This encodes CASSSTVRNEQFF. The full variable domain, completed using reference TRBV7-9 and TRBJ2-1, is DTGVSQNPRHKITKRGQNVTFRCDPISEHNRLYWYRQTLGQGPEFLTYFQNEAQLEKSRLLSDRFSAERPKGSFSTLEIQRTEQGDSAMYLCASSSTVRNEQFFGPGTRLTVL.

V is TRBV6-5 and J is TRBJ2-5, with a tentative D call TRBD2 (7 bases). This CDR3 region has 15 residues. The germline gives CDR1 MNHEY, CDR2 SVGAGI. Deletions cut 2 bases from V and 9 bases from J, with 19 bases between. The CDR3 is CASSYRAGRGEAQYF. Here the CDR3 DNA reads TGTGCCAGCAGTTACAGGGCAGGGAGGGGGGAGGCCCAGTACTTC.

The rearrangement joins TRBV19 to TRBJ1-1; tentatively, D is TRBD1 (5 bases). V was clipped by 4 bases and J by 4 bases, with 13 bases between them. Looked up from germline, CDR1 is LNHDA and CDR2 is SQIVND (reference sequence). This CDR3 region has 14 residues. CDR3 residues: CASSSDRRTTEAFF. DNA of the CDR3: TGTGCCAGTAGTAGTGACAGACGGACCACTGAAGCTTTCTTT.

The V gene is TRBV9, the J gene TRBJ1-6; D unclear. CDR1 SGDLS and CDR2 YYNGEE come from the germline V gene. V shed 0 bases and J shed 0 bases, with 4 bases lying between them. The CDR3 is 15 residues long. CDR3 nucleotides: TGTGCCAGCAGCGTAGGGAGCTCCTATAATTCACCCCTCCACTTT. This gives the protein CASSVGSSYNSPLHF.